The clone carrying this TCR beta chain occurred a few times. Its antigen is not identified. Sequence at one end of the junction differs from germline and may be a read error. This specimen belongs to a study of T-cell memory formation after mild COVID-19. Overall study context: Most TCR clusters belonged to a single donor.

Study findings and constraints: Certain responding clones were present in pre-infection memory, suggesting participation of cross-reactive memory. Clones shrinking from day 15 to 85 showed even CD4/CD8 mixes; later expanders tilted CD4+. Second-wave clones reaching peak frequency on day 37 lacked confirmed SARS-CoV-2 specificity.

TCRdb ran MiXCR on the 5' RACE reads and lists one entry per CDR3 protein. There are 500,000 to 650,000 distinct CDR3 sequences in the sample; 20% to 25% occur only once, and roughly 8.1% lies in the top ten. The germline V gene encodes CDR1 MGHRA and CDR2 YSYEKL. The CDR3 runs 16 residues. The source of this sequence is an adult woman who had mild COVID-19 (a few samples of this study predate the infection). Cell type and time point are not known. J is TRBJ1-5 and V is TRBV4-1, with 7 bases identical to TRBD1. Sample: PBMCs or a T cell subset sorted from them (not recorded which). The CDR3 region has the DNA TGCGCCATCAGCCAGAACGACAGGGTTAGCAATCAGCCCCAGCATTTT. Translating gives CAISQNDRVSNQPQHF.